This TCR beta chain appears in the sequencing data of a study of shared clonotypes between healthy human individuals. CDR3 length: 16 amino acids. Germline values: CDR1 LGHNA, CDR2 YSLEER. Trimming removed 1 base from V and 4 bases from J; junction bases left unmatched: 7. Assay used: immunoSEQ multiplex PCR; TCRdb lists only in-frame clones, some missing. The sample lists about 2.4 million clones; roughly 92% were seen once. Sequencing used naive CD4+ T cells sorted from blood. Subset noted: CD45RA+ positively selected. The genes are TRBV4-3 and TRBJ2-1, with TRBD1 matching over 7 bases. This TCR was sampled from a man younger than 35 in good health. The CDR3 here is CASSQAPGTVYNEQFF. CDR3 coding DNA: TGCGCCAGCAGCCAAGCCCCCGGGACAGTGTACAATGAGCAGTTCTTC.